One sample yielded the 20 T cell receptor beta chains listed below, sequenced in a study of response to subunit inactivated influenza vaccine. TCRdb itself ran the RT-PCR reads through MiXCR, one entry per CDR3 protein. The table has about 160,000 distinct CDR3 sequences, approximately 11% seen once. The sequencing here drew on non-naive T cells sorted from PBMCs, taken around seven weeks after vaccination. The source is a man aged 50-60 years who received an inactivated influenza vaccine.

The chain recombines TRBV27 with TRBJ1-5, with D possibly TRBD1 on 6 matching bases. CDR1 MNHEY and CDR2 SMNVEV come from the germline V gene (reference sequence). The CDR3 runs to 15 residues. V lost 3 bases and J 4 bases, leaving 13 bases between the germline ends. This chain's CDR3 is CASSFVGGGNQPQHF. CDR3 nucleotide sequence: TGTGCCAGCAGTTTCGTCGGGGGCGGGAATCAGCCCCAGCATTTT.

This clonotype was picked up a small number of times. V and J are TRBV19 and TRBJ1-5, with 10 bases identical to TRBD1. This CDR3 contains 14 residues. Germline CDR1 and CDR2: LNHDA and SQIVND (reference sequence). The ends lost 7 bases at V and 4 bases at J; junction bases unmatched: 4. CDR3 sequence: CASTGDRGNQPQHF. The CDR3 DNA reads as TGTGCCAGTACCGGGGACAGGGGTAATCAGCCCCAGCATTTT. Looking up the rest from reference TRBV19 and TRBJ1-5 gives the full variable domain: DGGITQSPKYLFRKEGQNVTLSCEQNLNHDAMYWYRQDPGQGLRLIYYSQIVNDFQKGDIAEGYSVSREKKESFPLTVTSAQKNPTAFYLCASTGDRGNQPQHFGDGTRLSIL.

This clonotype was detected a few times. This chain connects TRBV5-5 to TRBJ1-5; maybe TRBD1 (5 bases). Per germline, CDR1 SGHKS and CDR2 YYEKEE (reference sequence). The length of the CDR3 is 15 residues. V was cut by 0 bases and J by 2 bases, with 9 bases left in between. The CDR3 loop reads CASSLVQGRNQPQHF. CDR3 DNA: TGTGCCAGCAGCTTGGTCCAGGGACGCAATCAGCCCCAGCATTTT. The whole variable domain, remainder taken from reference TRBV5-5 and TRBJ1-5, is DAGVTQSPTHLIKTRGQQVTLRCSPISGHKSVSWYQQVLGQGPQFIFQYYEKEERGRGNFPDRFSARQFPNYSSELNVNALLLGDSALYLCASSLVQGRNQPQHFGDGTRLSIL.

This clonotype was recorded many times. V usage is TRBV25-1 and J usage is TRBJ2-7; the D is unclear. Germline V gives CDR1 MGHDK, CDR2 SYGVNS. This CDR3 contains 13 residues. The ends were cut back, 4 bases at V and 0 bases at J, with 7 bases in the middle. As DNA, the CDR3 is TGTGCCAGCAGTGGGGCAAGCTCCTACGAGCAGTACTTC. The encoded protein is CASSGASSYEQYF.

This clonotype occurred a few times. The rearrangement links TRBV13 to TRBJ2-1; D call uncertain. V was trimmed by 5 bases and J by 10 bases, leaving 9 bases between them. Germline CDR1 and CDR2: PRHDT and FYEKMQ (reference sequence). The CDR3 has 11 amino acids. The CDR3 DNA reads TGTGCCAGCAGCACCACAGACGAGCAGTTCTTC. Its translation is CASSTTDEQFF.

This clonotype was seen ten or more times. A read error may account for a junction end that differs from germline. The chain combines TRBV7-7 with TRBJ1-5, with D maybe TRBD1 (5 bases). This CDR3 is built from 15 residues. Germline CDR1 and CDR2: SSHAT and FNYEAQ (reference sequence). CDR3 bases: TGTGCTAGCAGCCCCAACTGTAGGGGATATCAGCCCCAGCATTTT. Translated, it gives CASSPNCRGYQPQHF.

This clonotype showed up just a few times. The chain combines TRBV13 with TRBJ2-7, with 8 bases identical to TRBD1. The CDR3 covers 14 residues. The J segment lost 6 bases and the V segment lost 5 bases, leaving 9 bases of the junction unmatched. Germline V gene lookup returns CDR1 PRHDT and CDR2 FYEKMQ (reference sequence). Here the CDR3 DNA reads TGTGCCAGCAGCCTAAGGACAGGGAAGGGCGAGCAGTACTTC. It is translated as CASSLRTGKGEQYF.

This clonotype showed up just a few times. This chain uses TRBV5-1 with TRBJ1-1, with a possible D match to TRBD1 (5 bases). Germline lookup yields CDR1 SGHRS and CDR2 YFSETQ. There are 16 residues in the CDR3. V shed 1 base and J shed 1 base, with 14 bases lying between them. In DNA form, the CDR3 reads TGCGCCAGCAGCTTGTTAGCCGGGACGGGGAACACTGAAGCTTTCTTT. Its translation: CASSLLAGTGNTEAFF.

This clonotype was detected a few times. This rearrangement joins TRBV15 to TRBJ2-7; D perhaps matches TRBD2 (6 bases). The germline V gene has CDR1 LNHNV and CDR2 YYDKDF (reference sequence). The V gene lost 3 bases and the J gene lost 0 bases, with 9 bases spanning the gap. CDR3 length equals 14 residues. Written as DNA, the CDR3 is TGTGCCACCAGCAGGGAGGGGATCTCCTACGAGCAGTACTTC. It encodes CATSREGISYEQYF.

This clonotype was detected many times. The J gene is TRBJ2-5, the V gene TRBV5-1; D possibly corresponds to TRBD1 (5 bases). This CDR3 is 14 amino acids long. V shed 2 bases and J shed 1 base, with 9 bases lying between them. Germline loops: CDR1 SGHRS, CDR2 YFSETQ. Here the CDR3 DNA reads TGCGCCAGCAGCTTTAACAGGCCCCAAGAGACCCAGTACTTC. Its translation: CASSFNRPQETQYF. Using reference TRBV5-1 and TRBJ2-5 for the parts outside the CDR3, the full variable domain is KAGVTQTPRYLIKTRGQQVTLSCSPISGHRSVSWYQQTPGQGLQFLFEYFSETQRNKGNFPGRFSGRQFSNSRSEMNVSTLELGDSALYLCASSFNRPQETQYFGPGTRLLVL.

The table lists this clonotype with a few counts. The chain couples TRBV7-9 to TRBJ1-1; a weak D match, TRBD1 (5 bases). V shed 5 bases and J shed 11 bases, with 15 bases lying between them. CDR1 SEHNR and CDR2 FQNEAQ come from the germline V gene (reference sequence). The CDR3 extends over 12 amino acids. The CDR3 loop reads CASSPSGLKAFF. The CDR3 coding sequence is TGTGCCAGCAGCCCGTCGGGACTAAAGGCTTTCTTT.

This sequence joins TRBV24-1 and TRBJ1-2; tentative D call: TRBD1 (6 bases). The germline CDR1 and CDR2 sequences are KGHDR and SFDVKD. Trimming shortened V by 8 bases and J by 9 bases, and 18 bases separated the two germline ends. The CDR3 covers 13 residues. The CDR3 DNA reads as TGTGCCACCATGCCGGGGGGCGGCCAGAGCTACACCTTC. This sequence encodes CATMPGGGQSYTF.

V is TRBV10-3 and J is TRBJ2-1; D unresolved. V dropped 6 bases and J dropped 5 bases, with 14 bases sitting between them. Per the germline V gene, CDR1 is ENHRY and CDR2 is SYGVKD. This CDR3 is built from 14 residues. This chain's CDR3 is CAISDSRRNNEQFF. In DNA, the CDR3 is TGTGCCATCAGCGACTCCCGGCGGAACAATGAGCAGTTCTTC.

Ten or more counts support this clonotype. The chain combines TRBV6-4 with TRBJ2-3; TRBD2 might be the D (7 bases). Trimming took 9 bases from V and 8 from J, leaving 12 bases between them. CDR1 is MRHNA and CDR2 is SNTAGT in the germline V gene. The CDR3 totals 11 residues. The CDR3 bases are TGTGCCAGTGAAGGGGGGGGTACGCAGTATTTT. Its protein is CASEGGGTQYF.

This clonotype was seen more than once but under ten times. V usage is TRBV18 and J usage is TRBJ2-3, with 8 positions matching TRBD2. J was trimmed by 2 bases and V by 5 bases; bases with no gene match: 9. The CDR3 covers 16 residues. The germline CDR1 and CDR2 sequences are KGHSH and LQKENI. This CDR3 reads CASSKAGGPYTDTQYF. In DNA, the CDR3 is TGTGCCAGCTCAAAGGCGGGAGGCCCTTACACAGATACGCAGTATTTT.

The V call is TRBV6-2 or TRBV6-3, the J call TRBJ1-5, with TRBD1 as a possible D gene (6 bases). V lost 0 bases, J lost 7 bases, and 13 bases lay in between. There are 15 residues in the CDR3. CDR1 and CDR2 from the germline V gene are MNHEY and SVGEGT. CDR3 sequence reads: CASSYSVRGHQPQHF. In DNA, the CDR3 is TGTGCCAGCAGTTACTCAGTACGGGGGCACCAGCCCCAGCATTTT.

The sample holds a few counts of this clonotype. The CDR3 spells CATSRGETTGVNNEQFF. In DNA, the CDR3 is TGTGCCACCAGCAGAGGGGAGACGACGGGGGTTAACAATGAGCAGTTCTTC. The chain combines TRBV15 with TRBJ2-1; D perhaps matches TRBD2 (6 bases). V dropped 1 base and J dropped 5 bases, with 18 bases sitting between them. CDR1 is LNHNV and CDR2 is YYDKDF in the germline V gene (reference sequence). This CDR3 contains 17 residues.

This clonotype has just a few counts. V is TRBV5-1 and J is TRBJ2-7; the D is unclear. Per the germline V gene, CDR1 is SGHRS and CDR2 is YFSETQ. This CDR3 region has 15 residues. Trimming pared 4 bases from V and 2 bases from J, leaving 16 bases between. The DNA for the CDR3 is TGCGCCAGCAGCCAGCTCGAGACGCCACCCTACGAGCAGTACTTC. It codes for CASSQLETPPYEQYF.

This clonotype showed up many times. The chain uses TRBV4-1 and TRBJ2-1, with 7 positions matching TRBD2. Trimming took 1 base from V and 9 from J; bases not matched to a gene: 12. This CDR3 has 16 residues. Looked up from germline, CDR1 is MGHRA and CDR2 is YSYEKL. The CDR3 coding sequence is TGCGCCAGCAGCCAAGGCCTTCAGCGGGGAGAAGCTGAGCAGTTCTTC. Its protein is CASSQGLQRGEAEQFF.

The rearrangement joins TRBV6-5 to TRBJ2-1; no clear D. V was clipped by 0 bases and J by 2 bases, with 11 bases between them. The CDR3 spans 16 residues. The V gene's germline CDR1 is MNHEY and CDR2 SVGAGI. The CDR3: CASSYSKGRTYNEQFF. DNA of the CDR3: TGTGCCAGCAGTTACTCGAAGGGTCGGACCTACAATGAGCAGTTCTTC.